One sample yielded the 30 T cell receptor beta chains listed below, sequenced in a study of early T cells in non-severe SARS-CoV-2 infection. TCRdb recomputed calls from the 5' RACE reads with MiXCR, one row per CDR3 protein. The repertoire holds 70,000 or so distinct CDR3 sequences, with about 12% as singletons. The sequencing input was whole blood. The receptor source for this set is an adult who was a healthcare worker with PCR-confirmed SARS-CoV-2 infection or an uninfected control (not recorded which).

V and J are TRBV2 and TRBJ1-4; possibly TRBD1 for D (5 bases). CDR3 length equals 14 residues. CDR1 is SNHLY and CDR2 is FYNNEI in the germline V gene. Between the trimmed V and J ends, which lost 8 bases and 5 bases, there was a span of 15 bases. The CDR3 DNA sequence: TGTGCCAGCGGGCTAGGGACGACGAATGAAAAACTGTTTTTT. The encoded protein is CASGLGTTNEKLFF.

This clonotype was counted only a few times. V and J are TRBV20-1 and TRBJ2-7; 7 positions match TRBD1. CDR3 length: 14 residues. Germline-derived CDR1 and CDR2 are DFQATT and SNEGSKA (reference sequence). V was clipped by 5 bases and J by 0 bases; unmatched bases: 7. In nucleotides, the CDR3 is TGCAGTGCTTTTACGGGACAGAGCTCCTACGAGCAGTACTTC. Residues: CSAFTGQSSYEQYF.

This clonotype was seen ten or more times. The rearrangement links TRBV7-9 to TRBJ1-2; no firm D call. V was cut by 5 bases and J by 7 bases, with 20 bases left in between. Looked up from germline, CDR1 is SEHNR and CDR2 is FQNEAQ (reference sequence). The CDR3 covers 15 residues. Written as DNA, the CDR3 is TGTGCCAGCAGCCCCTCCGGGATGGCTCCCCTTGGCTACACCTTC. Its translation: CASSPSGMAPLGYTF.

This clonotype was seen more than once but under ten times. The chain combines TRBV20-1 with TRBJ1-1; 11 bases are shared with TRBD1. The CDR3 consists of 15 residues. V shed 3 bases and J 2 bases; nucleotides not matched to a gene: 5. Per germline, CDR1 DFQATT and CDR2 SNEGSKA (reference sequence). The CDR3 protein is CSASGQGALNTEAFF. In nucleotides, the CDR3 is TGCAGTGCTAGCGGACAGGGGGCCCTAAACACTGAAGCTTTCTTT.

This clonotype was counted between two and nine times. J is TRBJ1-1 and V is TRBV30; the D gene is possibly TRBD1 (5 bases). The CDR3 is made up of 11 amino acids. Trimming left V 8 bases short and J 2 bases short, with 9 bases between. CDR1 and CDR2 (germline): GTSNPN, SVGIG (reference sequence). This CDR3 reads CAGGENTEAFF. CDR3 DNA sequence: TGTGCCGGAGGGGAAAACACTGAAGCTTTCTTT. The full variable domain, its missing parts supplied by reference TRBV30 and TRBJ1-1, is SQTIHQWPATLVQPVGSPLSLECTVEGTSNPNLYWYRQAAGRGLQLLFYSVGIGQISSEVPQNLSASRPQDRQFILSSKKLLLSDSGFYLCAGGENTEAFFGQGTRLTVV.

Ten or more counts support this clonotype. The chain couples TRBV29-1 to TRBJ2-1; 7 bases match TRBD2. The ends lost 7 bases at V and 2 bases at J; junction bases unmatched: 8. The CDR3 has 14 amino acids. Germline V gene data show CDR1 as SQVTM and CDR2 as ANQGSEA. CDR3 sequence reads: CSAAGVGPYNEQFF. The CDR3 region has the DNA TGCAGCGCCGCGGGGGTAGGACCCTACAATGAGCAGTTCTTC.

This chain links TRBV21-1 with TRBJ1-5. TRBV21-1 is deemed a pseudogene. This CDR3 has 13 residues. This chain's CDR3 is CASVCKGNQPQHF. CDR3 bases: TGTGCCAGCGTTTGTAAAGGCAATCAGCCCCAGCATTTT.

This clonotype was recorded many times. A junction end diverges from the germline sequence, so it may reflect a read error. The genes are TRBV4-1 and TRBJ2-5; 7 bases are a match to TRBD1. The CDR3 has 14 amino acids. Germline V gene sequence: CDR1 MGHRA, CDR2 YSYEKL. Written as DNA, the CDR3 is TGCGCCAGCAGTCAAGAGGACAGGCAAGAGACCCAGTACTTC. Residues: CASSQEDRQETQYF.

This chain joins TRBV27 and TRBJ2-3, with TRBD2 identical over 7 bases. CDR1 and CDR2 (germline): MNHEY, SMNVEV (reference sequence). Trimming at V came to 6 bases and at J to 2 bases, leaving 8 bases not matched to a gene. The CDR3 extends over 15 amino acids. CDR3 DNA: TGTGCCAGCAGATCGACCCGGGGGGTCACAGATACGCAGTATTTT. Protein: CASRSTRGVTDTQYF.

This clonotype has just a few counts. The gene calls are TRBV20-1 and TRBJ2-7, with 12 nucleotides matching TRBD2. The CDR3 runs 14 residues. The J segment lost 5 bases and the V segment lost 2 bases, leaving 4 bases of the junction unmatched. Per germline, CDR1 DFQATT and CDR2 SNEGSKA (reference sequence). The CDR3 DNA follows: TGCAGTGCTAGACCTAGCGGGGGGGCTAACGAGCAGTACTTC. This gives the protein CSARPSGGANEQYF.

In this sample, this clonotype turned up a few times. This chain joins TRBV2 and TRBJ2-5; 12 nucleotides agree with TRBD2. The germline V gene has CDR1 SNHLY and CDR2 FYNNEI. V was pared by 6 bases and J by 1 base, with 0 bases of the junction left unmatched. This CDR3 spans 14 amino acids. CDR3 sequence: CASRTSGGQETQYF. Here the CDR3 DNA reads TGTGCCAGCAGGACTAGCGGGGGCCAAGAGACCCAGTACTTC. The variable domain in full, with the rest retrieved from reference TRBV2 and TRBJ2-5, is EPEVTQTPSHQVTQMGQEVILRCVPISNHLYFYWYRQILGQKVEFLVSFYNNEISEKSEIFDDQFSVERPDGSNFTLKIRSTKLEDSAMYFCASRTSGGQETQYFGPGTRLLVL.

J is TRBJ1-1 and V is TRBV7-9, with D possibly matching TRBD1 (5 bases). The CDR3 covers 17 residues. The germline V and J ends were trimmed by 0 bases and 3 bases, with 17 bases remaining between them. Looked up from germline, CDR1 is SEHNR and CDR2 is FQNEAQ (reference sequence). The CDR3 DNA is TGTGCCAGCAGCTTAGCGCGGGGCAGCCGGCGGGACACTGAAGCTTTCTTT. It is translated as CASSLARGSRRDTEAFF.

This clonotype was detected a few times. The chain recombines TRBV7-2 with TRBJ1-5; maybe TRBD1 (6 bases). Germline CDR1 and CDR2: SGHTA and FQGNSA. This CDR3 has 14 amino acids. V dropped 4 bases and J dropped 0 bases, with 7 bases sitting between them. The CDR3 spells CASSSRGSNQPQHF. The CDR3 DNA reads TGTGCCAGCAGCTCCAGGGGTAGCAATCAGCCCCAGCATTTT.

This clonotype has just a few counts. This chain connects TRBV30 to TRBJ1-3; the D gene is possibly TRBD1 (5 bases). The CDR3 has 14 residues. Deletions cut 5 bases from V and 4 bases from J, with 15 bases between. Germline CDR1 reads GTSNPN; CDR2 reads SVGIG (reference sequence). The CDR3 nucleotides are TGTGCCTGGCGTGACAAGGGGTCCGGAAACACCATATATTTT. Residues: CAWRDKGSGNTIYF.

The V and J genes are TRBV11-2 and TRBJ2-5; 9 positions agree with TRBD1. Germline CDR1 SGHAT, CDR2 FQNNGV. The junction had 8 bases not matched to a gene; V was cut back by 4 bases and J by 5 bases. The CDR3 loop spans 15 amino acids. CDR3 coding DNA: TGTGCCAGCAGCTCGGACAGGGGATTGGGGGAGACCCAGTACTTC. Translating it yields CASSSDRGLGETQYF.

CDR3 bases: TGCAGCGTCCGCGGGGCAGGTCCGCTGGAGTTCTTC. Protein: CSVRGAGPLEFF. The chain is built from TRBV29-1 and TRBJ2-1; TRBD2 is a possible D gene (6 bases). The CDR3 covers 12 residues. The ends were cut back, 6 bases at V and 14 bases at J, with 20 bases in the middle. Germline assignment: CDR1 SQVTM and CDR2 ANQGSEA.

This clonotype was counted between two and nine times. The J gene is TRBJ1-1, the V gene TRBV12-3 or TRBV12-4, with D possibly being TRBD1 (5 bases). The CDR3 runs to 14 residues. The V gene lost 3 bases and the J gene lost 1 base, with 9 bases spanning the gap. Here the CDR3 reads CASSLGHGNTEAFF. For the CDR3, the DNA is TGTGCCAGCAGTTTGGGGCACGGGAACACTGAAGCTTTCTTT.

In its sample, this clonotype was seen many times. The rearrangement uses TRBV29-1 and TRBJ2-1; no clear D. The V gene's germline CDR1 is SQVTM and CDR2 ANQGSEA. Trimming pared 8 bases from V and 9 bases from J, leaving 14 bases between. The CDR3 has 11 residues. CDR3 loop: CSLNRAGEQFF. CDR3 nucleotides: TGCAGCCTTAACCGGGCCGGTGAGCAGTTCTTC.

Only a few counts were recorded for this clonotype. J is TRBJ1-2 and V is TRBV27, with D possibly TRBD1 on 6 matching bases. Trimming removed 0 bases at V and 8 bases at J, with 13 bases between. The germline V gene encodes CDR1 MNHEY and CDR2 SMNVEV (reference sequence). There are 14 residues in the CDR3. CDR3 loop: CASSLSNREVGYTF. In DNA, the CDR3 is TGTGCCAGCAGTTTATCGAACAGGGAGGTCGGCTACACCTTC.

The table lists this clonotype with many counts. DNA of the CDR3: TGTGCCAGCAGTTACTCTACCGCTAAAAGTATAGCCAAAAACATTCAGTACTTC. Encoded protein: CASSYSTAKSIAKNIQYF. This chain links TRBV6-6 with TRBJ2-4; D unresolved. Germline CDR1 MNHNY, CDR2 SVGAGI (reference sequence). The V end lost 0 bases, the J end lost 0 bases, and 15 bases lay between the germline ends. The CDR3 has 18 residues.

The chain links TRBV12-3 or TRBV12-4 to TRBJ1-3, with D unresolved. V was clipped by 3 bases and J by 7 bases, with 1 base between them. CDR3 length equals 10 residues. The CDR3 DNA follows: TGTGCCAGCAGTTTGAACACCATATATTTT. Amino acid sequence: CASSLNTIYF.

There are a few counts of this clonotype. The J gene is TRBJ2-5, the V gene TRBV6-6; 8 bases map to TRBD1. Germline V gene lookup returns CDR1 MNHNY and CDR2 SVGAGI (reference sequence). Losses at the gene ends were 6 bases for V and 0 bases for J; bases not matched to a gene: 12. This CDR3 has 17 amino acids. In DNA, the CDR3 is TGTGCCAGCAGCAAAGGACAGGGCAGCCAGTACCAAGAGACCCAGTACTTC. Residues: CASSKGQGSQYQETQYF.

This clonotype was recorded many times. The V gene is TRBV20-1, the J gene TRBJ2-2, with D perhaps matching TRBD2 (6 bases). V lost 1 base and J 5 bases, leaving 14 bases between the germline ends. The germline CDR1 and CDR2 sequences are DFQATT and SNEGSKA (reference sequence). The CDR3 contains 15 residues. The CDR3 sequence is CSARGPLGGTGELFF. The CDR3 DNA sequence: TGCAGTGCTAGAGGGCCTCTTGGGGGGACCGGGGAGCTGTTTTTT.

This clonotype has ten or more counts. The gene calls are TRBV7-9 and TRBJ2-1; 9 nucleotides match TRBD2. Germline CDR1 is SEHNR and CDR2 is FQNEAQ (reference sequence). J was trimmed by 4 bases and V by 4 bases; bases with no gene match: 8. CDR3 length: 16 amino acids. CDR3 residues: CASSSLSGGGYNEQFF. In nucleotides, the CDR3 is TGTGCCAGCAGCTCCCTTAGCGGGGGAGGGTACAATGAGCAGTTCTTC.

This clonotype showed up many times. J is TRBJ2-4 and V is TRBV28; tentatively, D is TRBD1 or TRBD2 (6 bases each). CDR3 length equals 16 residues. V gave up 5 bases and J gave up 0 bases, with 14 bases separating them. Germline V gene sequence: CDR1 MDHEN, CDR2 SYDVKM. The CDR3 loop is CASSRGGRPAKNIQYF. CDR3 bases: TGTGCCAGCAGTAGAGGGGGGCGCCCAGCCAAAAACATTCAGTACTTC.

A few counts support this clonotype. The chain combines TRBV30 with TRBJ2-7; D not certain. V dropped 3 bases and J dropped 0 bases, with 9 bases sitting between them. The CDR3 has 13 residues. Per germline, CDR1 GTSNPN and CDR2 SVGIG (reference sequence). CDR3: CAWRAGPSYEQYF. In nucleotides, the CDR3 is TGTGCCTGGAGAGCCGGACCCTCCTACGAGCAGTACTTC. The full variable domain, completed using reference TRBV30 and TRBJ2-7, is SQTIHQWPATLVQPVGSPLSLECTVEGTSNPNLYWYRQAAGRGLQLLFYSVGIGQISSEVPQNLSASRPQDRQFILSSKKLLLSDSGFYLCAWRAGPSYEQYFGPGTRLTVT.

This clonotype came up many times. The chain combines TRBV2 with TRBJ1-1, with TRBD1 matching over 10 bases. Germline V gene sequence: CDR1 SNHLY, CDR2 FYNNEI. The CDR3 is made up of 14 amino acids. Losses at the gene ends were 4 bases for V and 5 bases for J; bases not matched to a gene: 4. CDR3 nucleotides: TGTGCCAGCAGTGCGGGACAGGGGTGGACTGAAGCTTTCTTT. Its translation is CASSAGQGWTEAFF.

The gene calls are TRBV11-2 and TRBJ2-1; D gene ambiguous. Germline V gene data show CDR1 as SGHAT and CDR2 as FQNNGV. V dropped 5 bases and J dropped 0 bases, with 14 bases sitting between them. CDR3 length equals 16 residues. CDR3 DNA: TGTGCCAGCAGCCCGGGCGGCGGCCTCTCCTACAATGAGCAGTTCTTC. Translating gives CASSPGGGLSYNEQFF.

This clonotype turned up a few times. The rearrangement uses TRBV12-3 or TRBV12-4 and TRBJ1-1, with D hard to call. The CDR3 contains 11 residues. V was trimmed by 6 bases and J by 4 bases, leaving 6 bases between them. The chain's CDR3 is CASSKGTEAFF. For the CDR3, the DNA is TGTGCCAGCAGCAAAGGCACTGAAGCTTTCTTT.

The chain combines TRBV20-1 with TRBJ1-5; 8 bases fit TRBD1. The CDR3 has 14 residues. J was trimmed by 4 bases and V by 5 bases; bases with no gene match: 7. CDR1 DFQATT and CDR2 SNEGSKA come from the germline V gene (reference sequence). The CDR3 bases are TGCAGTGCTGAAGGACAGGGACAAAATCAGCCCCAGCATTTT. This translates into CSAEGQGQNQPQHF.